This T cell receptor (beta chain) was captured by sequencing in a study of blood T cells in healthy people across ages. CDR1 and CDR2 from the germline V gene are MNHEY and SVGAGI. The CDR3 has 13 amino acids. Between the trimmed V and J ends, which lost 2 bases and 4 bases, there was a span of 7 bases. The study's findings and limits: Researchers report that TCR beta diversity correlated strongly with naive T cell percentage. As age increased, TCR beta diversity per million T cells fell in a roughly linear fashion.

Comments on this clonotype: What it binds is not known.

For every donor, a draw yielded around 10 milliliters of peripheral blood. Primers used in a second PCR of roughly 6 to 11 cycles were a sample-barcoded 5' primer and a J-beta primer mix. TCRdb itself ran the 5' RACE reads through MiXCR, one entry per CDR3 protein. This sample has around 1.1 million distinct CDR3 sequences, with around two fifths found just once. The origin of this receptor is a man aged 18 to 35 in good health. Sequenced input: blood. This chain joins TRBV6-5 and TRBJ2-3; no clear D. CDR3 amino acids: CASSYPGADTQYF. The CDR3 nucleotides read TGTGCCAGCAGTTACCCTGGCGCAGATACGCAGTATTTT.